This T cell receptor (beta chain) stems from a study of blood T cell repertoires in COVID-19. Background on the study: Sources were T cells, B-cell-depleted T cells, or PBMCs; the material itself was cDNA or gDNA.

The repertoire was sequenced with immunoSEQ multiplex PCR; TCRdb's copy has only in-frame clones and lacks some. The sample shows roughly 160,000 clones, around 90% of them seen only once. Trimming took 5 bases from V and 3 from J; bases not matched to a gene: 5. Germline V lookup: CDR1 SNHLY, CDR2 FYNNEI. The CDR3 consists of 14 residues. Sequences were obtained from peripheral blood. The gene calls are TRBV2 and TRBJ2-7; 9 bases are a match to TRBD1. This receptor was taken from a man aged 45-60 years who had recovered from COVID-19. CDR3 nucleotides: TGTGCCAGCAGTTTACAGGGGGCCCACTACGAGCAGTACTTC. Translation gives CASSLQGAHYEQYF.